This T cell receptor beta chain was recorded in a study of OX40 agonist ivuxolimab in advanced cancers. V lost 4 bases and J lost 3, with 13 bases in between. This CDR3 contains 14 residues. Germline V lookup: CDR1 SGHNT, CDR2 YYREEE (reference sequence). Produced via immunoSEQ multiplex PCR; TCRdb's table is partial and in-frame only. Of approximately 80,000 clones in the sample, roughly 91% are singletons; the top ten hold about 0.3%. The sample consisted of CD4+ or CD8+ T cells sorted from blood, taken in a trial of the OX40 agonist ivuxolimab. The chain employs TRBV5-4 and TRBJ1-2; no definite D call. This receptor was taken from an adult with an advanced solid tumor such as melanoma, head and neck, liver or kidney cancer. Here the CDR3 reads CASSVWGSDYGYTF. The CDR3 region has the DNA TGTGCCAGCAGCGTATGGGGTTCCGACTATGGCTACACCTTC.